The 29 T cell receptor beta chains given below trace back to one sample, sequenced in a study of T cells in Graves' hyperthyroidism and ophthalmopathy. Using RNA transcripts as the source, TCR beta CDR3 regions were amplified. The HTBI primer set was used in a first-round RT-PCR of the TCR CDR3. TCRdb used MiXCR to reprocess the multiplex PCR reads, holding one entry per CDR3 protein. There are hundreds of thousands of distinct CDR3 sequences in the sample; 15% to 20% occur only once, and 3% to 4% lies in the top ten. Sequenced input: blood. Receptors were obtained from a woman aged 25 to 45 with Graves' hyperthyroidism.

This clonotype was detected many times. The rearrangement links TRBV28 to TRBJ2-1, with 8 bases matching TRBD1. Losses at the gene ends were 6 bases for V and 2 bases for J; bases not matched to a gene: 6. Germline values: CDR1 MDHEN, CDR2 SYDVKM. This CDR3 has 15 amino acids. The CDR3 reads CASSSGGFTYNEQFF. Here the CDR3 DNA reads TGTGCCAGCAGCTCAGGGGGCTTTACCTACAATGAGCAGTTCTTC.

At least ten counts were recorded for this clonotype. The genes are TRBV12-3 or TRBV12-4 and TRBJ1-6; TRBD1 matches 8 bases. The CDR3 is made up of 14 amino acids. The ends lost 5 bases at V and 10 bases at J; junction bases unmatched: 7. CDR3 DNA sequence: TGTGCCAGCAGTCCCAGGACAGGGAACTCACCCCTCCACTTT. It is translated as CASSPRTGNSPLHF.

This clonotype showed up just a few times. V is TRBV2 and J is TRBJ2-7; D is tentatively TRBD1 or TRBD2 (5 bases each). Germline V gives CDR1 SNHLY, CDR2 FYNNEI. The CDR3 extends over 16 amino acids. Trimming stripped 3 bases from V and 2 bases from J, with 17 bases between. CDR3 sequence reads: CASSDRDLVYPYEQYF. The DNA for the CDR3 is TGTGCCAGCAGTGACAGGGACCTGGTGTACCCCTACGAGCAGTACTTC.

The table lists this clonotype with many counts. In DNA form, the CDR3 reads TGTGCCAGCGGCAGGACAGGGGGCAAAACTGAAGCTTTCTTT. Translated: CASGRTGGKTEAFF. V and J are TRBV2 and TRBJ1-1; 11 nucleotides align to TRBD1. V gave up 8 bases and J gave up 5 bases; unmatched junction bases: 7. This CDR3 contains 14 residues. Germline V CDR1 and CDR2: SNHLY, FYNNEI. Full variable domain (outside the CDR3, taken from reference TRBV2 and TRBJ1-1): EPEVTQTPSHQVTQMGQEVILRCVPISNHLYFYWYRQILGQKVEFLVSFYNNEISEKSEIFDDQFSVERPDGSNFTLKIRSTKLEDSAMYFCASGRTGGKTEAFFGQGTRLTVV.

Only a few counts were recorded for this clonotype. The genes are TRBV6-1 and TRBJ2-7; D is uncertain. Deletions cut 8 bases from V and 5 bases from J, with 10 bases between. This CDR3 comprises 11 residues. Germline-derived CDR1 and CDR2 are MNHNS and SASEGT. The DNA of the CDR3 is TGTGCCAGCGTCGGTCCCCACGAGCAGTACTTC. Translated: CASVGPHEQYF.

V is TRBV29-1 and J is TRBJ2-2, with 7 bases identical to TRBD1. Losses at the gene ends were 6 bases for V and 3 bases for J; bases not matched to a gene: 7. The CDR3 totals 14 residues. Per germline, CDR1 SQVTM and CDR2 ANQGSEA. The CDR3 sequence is CSVLGGVYTGELFF. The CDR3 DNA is TGCAGCGTCTTAGGGGGCGTTTACACCGGGGAGCTGTTTTTT.

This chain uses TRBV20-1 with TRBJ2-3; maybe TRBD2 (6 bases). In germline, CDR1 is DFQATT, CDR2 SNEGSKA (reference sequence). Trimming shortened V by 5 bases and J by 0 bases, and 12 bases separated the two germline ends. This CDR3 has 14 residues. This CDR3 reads CSAYRDLSTDTQYF. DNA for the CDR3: TGCAGTGCTTACCGGGACTTGAGCACAGATACGCAGTATTTT.

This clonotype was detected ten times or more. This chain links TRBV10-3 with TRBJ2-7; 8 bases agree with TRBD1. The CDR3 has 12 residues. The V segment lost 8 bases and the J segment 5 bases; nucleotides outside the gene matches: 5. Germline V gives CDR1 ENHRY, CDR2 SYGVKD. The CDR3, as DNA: TGTGCCATCGGCTACAGGGGGGACGAGCAGTACTTC. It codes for CAIGYRGDEQYF.

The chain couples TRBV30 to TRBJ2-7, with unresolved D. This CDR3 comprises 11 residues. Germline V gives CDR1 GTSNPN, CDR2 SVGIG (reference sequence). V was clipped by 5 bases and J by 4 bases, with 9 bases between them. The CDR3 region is CAWGPLYEQYF. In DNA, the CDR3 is TGTGCCTGGGGACCTTTATACGAGCAGTACTTC.

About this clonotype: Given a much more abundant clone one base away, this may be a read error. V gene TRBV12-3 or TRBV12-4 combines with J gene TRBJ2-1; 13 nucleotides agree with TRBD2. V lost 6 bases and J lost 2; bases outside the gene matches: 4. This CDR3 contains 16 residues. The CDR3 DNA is TGTGCCAGCAGACCACTAGCGGGAGGGCCCTACAATGAGCAGTTCTTC. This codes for CASRPLAGGPYNEQFF.

The CDR3 DNA sequence: TGTGCCAGTAGTATACATTCCCCAAGCTCCTACAATGAGCAGTTCTTC. Protein product: CASSIHSPSSYNEQFF. The chain combines TRBV19 with TRBJ2-1; D remains unclear. Germline V gene data show CDR1 as LNHDA and CDR2 as SQIVND (reference sequence). CDR3 length: 16 residues. V was cut by 2 bases and J by 0 bases, with 11 bases left in between.

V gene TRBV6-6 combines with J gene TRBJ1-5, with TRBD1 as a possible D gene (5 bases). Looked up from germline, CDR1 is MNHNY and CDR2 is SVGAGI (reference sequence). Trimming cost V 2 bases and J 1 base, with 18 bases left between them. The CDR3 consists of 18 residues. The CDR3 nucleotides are TGTGCCAGCAGTTACCCGGGACCACCCGTGACGAGCAATCAGCCCCAGCATTTT. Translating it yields CASSYPGPPVTSNQPQHF.

This CDR3 is CSASWGTGIQPQHF. CDR3 nucleotides: TGCAGTGCTAGCTGGGGGACAGGGATACAGCCCCAGCATTTT. V usage is TRBV20-1 and J usage is TRBJ1-5; 9 positions agree with TRBD1. This CDR3 spans 14 amino acids. The V gene's germline CDR1 is DFQATT and CDR2 SNEGSKA (reference sequence). Trimming took 3 bases from V and 7 from J; bases not matched to a gene: 7.

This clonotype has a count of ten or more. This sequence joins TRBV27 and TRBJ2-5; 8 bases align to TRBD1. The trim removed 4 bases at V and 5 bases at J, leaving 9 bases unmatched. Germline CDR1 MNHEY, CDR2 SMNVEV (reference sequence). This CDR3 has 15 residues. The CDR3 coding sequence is TGTGCCAGCAGTTCCAGGGGGCTCTTTGGGGAGACCCAGTACTTC. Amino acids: CASSSRGLFGETQYF.

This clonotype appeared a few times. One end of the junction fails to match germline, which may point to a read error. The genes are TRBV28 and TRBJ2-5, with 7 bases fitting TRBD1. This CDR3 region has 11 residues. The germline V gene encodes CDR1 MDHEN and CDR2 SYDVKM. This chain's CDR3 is CASSGGQPRDF. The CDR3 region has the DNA TGTGCCAGCAGTGGGGGACAGCCTCGGGACTTC.

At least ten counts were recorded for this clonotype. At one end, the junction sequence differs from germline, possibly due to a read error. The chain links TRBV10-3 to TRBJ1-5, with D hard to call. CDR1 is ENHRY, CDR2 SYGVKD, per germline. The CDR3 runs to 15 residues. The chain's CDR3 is CAVRPVPGSNQPQHF. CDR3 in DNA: TGTGCCGTCAGACCCGTGCCGGGGAGCAATCAGCCCCAGCATTTT.

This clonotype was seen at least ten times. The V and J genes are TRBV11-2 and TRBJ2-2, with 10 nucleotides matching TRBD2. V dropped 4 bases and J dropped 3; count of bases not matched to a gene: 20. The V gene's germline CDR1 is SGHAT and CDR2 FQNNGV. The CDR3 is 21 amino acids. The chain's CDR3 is CASSSFPLREREGKDTGELFF. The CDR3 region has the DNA TGTGCCAGCAGCTCCTTCCCCCTGAGGGAGCGGGAGGGCAAAGACACCGGGGAGCTGTTTTTT.

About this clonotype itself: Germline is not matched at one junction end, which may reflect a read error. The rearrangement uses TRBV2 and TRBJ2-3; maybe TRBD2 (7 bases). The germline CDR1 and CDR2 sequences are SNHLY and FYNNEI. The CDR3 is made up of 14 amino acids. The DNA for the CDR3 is TGTGCCAGCGGGGGGAGGGGGACAACAGATACGCAGTATTTC. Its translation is CASGGRGTTDTQYF.

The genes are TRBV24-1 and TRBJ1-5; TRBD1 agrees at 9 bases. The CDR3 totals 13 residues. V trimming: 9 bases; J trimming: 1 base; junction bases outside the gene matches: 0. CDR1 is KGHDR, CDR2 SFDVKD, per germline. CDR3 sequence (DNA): TGTGCCACCGGACAGGGGAGCAATCAGCCCCAGCATTTT. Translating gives CATGQGSNQPQHF.

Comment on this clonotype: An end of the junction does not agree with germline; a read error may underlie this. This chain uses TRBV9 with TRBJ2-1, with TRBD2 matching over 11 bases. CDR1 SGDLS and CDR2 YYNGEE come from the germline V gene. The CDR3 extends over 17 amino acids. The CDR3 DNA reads TGTGCCAGCGGCGTAGACGGGAGCCTAGCGGGAGGTAATGAGCAGTTCTTC. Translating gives CASGVDGSLAGGNEQFF.

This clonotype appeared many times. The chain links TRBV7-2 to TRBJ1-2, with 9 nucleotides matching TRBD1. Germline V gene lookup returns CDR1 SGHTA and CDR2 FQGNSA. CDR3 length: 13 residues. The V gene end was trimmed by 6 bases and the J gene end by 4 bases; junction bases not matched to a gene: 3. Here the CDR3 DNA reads TGTGCCAGCAGTCCGGGACAGGGCTATGGCTACACCTTC. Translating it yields CASSPGQGYGYTF.

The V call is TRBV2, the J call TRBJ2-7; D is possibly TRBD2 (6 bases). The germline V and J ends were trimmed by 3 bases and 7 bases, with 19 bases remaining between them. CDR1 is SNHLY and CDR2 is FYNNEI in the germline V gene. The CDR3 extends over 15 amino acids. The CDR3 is CASSEQGLTSREQYF. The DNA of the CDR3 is TGTGCCAGCAGTGAGCAGGGACTGACCTCCCGGGAGCAGTACTTC. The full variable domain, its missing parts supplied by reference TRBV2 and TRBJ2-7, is EPEVTQTPSHQVTQMGQEVILRCVPISNHLYFYWYRQILGQKVEFLVSFYNNEISEKSEIFDDQFSVERPDGSNFTLKIRSTKLEDSAMYFCASSEQGLTSREQYFGPGTRLTVT.

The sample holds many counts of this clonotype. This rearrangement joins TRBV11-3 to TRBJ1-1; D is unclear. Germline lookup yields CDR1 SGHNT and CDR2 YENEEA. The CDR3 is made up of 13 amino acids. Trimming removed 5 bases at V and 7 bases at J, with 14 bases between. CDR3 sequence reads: CASSPELRGEAFF. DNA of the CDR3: TGTGCCAGCAGCCCCGAACTCCGGGGTGAAGCTTTCTTT.

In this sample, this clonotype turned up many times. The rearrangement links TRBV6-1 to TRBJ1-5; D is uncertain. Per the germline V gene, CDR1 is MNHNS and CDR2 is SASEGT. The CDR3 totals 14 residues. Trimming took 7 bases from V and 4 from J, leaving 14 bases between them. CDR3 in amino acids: CASTTHPGNQPQHF. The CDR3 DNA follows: TGTGCCAGCACAACCCACCCGGGGAATCAGCCCCAGCATTTT.

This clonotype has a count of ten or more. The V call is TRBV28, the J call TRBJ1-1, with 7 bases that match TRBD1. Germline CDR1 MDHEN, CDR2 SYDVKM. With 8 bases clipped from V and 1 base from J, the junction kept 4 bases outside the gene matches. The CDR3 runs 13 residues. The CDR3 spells CASEGTENTEAFF. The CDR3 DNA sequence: TGTGCCAGCGAAGGGACAGAGAACACTGAAGCTTTCTTT.

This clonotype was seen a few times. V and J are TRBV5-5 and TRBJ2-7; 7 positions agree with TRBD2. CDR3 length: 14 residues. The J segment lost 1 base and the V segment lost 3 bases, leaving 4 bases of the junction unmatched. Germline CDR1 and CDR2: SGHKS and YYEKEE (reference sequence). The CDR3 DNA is TGTGCCAGCAGCTCCTGGACTAGGTCCTACGAGCAGTACTTC. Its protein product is CASSSWTRSYEQYF.

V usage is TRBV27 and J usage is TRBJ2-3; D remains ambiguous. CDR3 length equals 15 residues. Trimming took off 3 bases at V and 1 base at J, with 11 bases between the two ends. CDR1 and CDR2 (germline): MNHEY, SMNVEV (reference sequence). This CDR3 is CASSFFSSGTDTQYF. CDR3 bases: TGTGCCAGCAGTTTTTTTAGTTCTGGCACAGATACGCAGTATTTT.

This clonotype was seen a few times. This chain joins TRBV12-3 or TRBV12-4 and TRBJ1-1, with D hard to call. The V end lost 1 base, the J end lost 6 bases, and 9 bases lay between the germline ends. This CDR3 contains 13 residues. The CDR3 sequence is CASSLGDRPEAFF. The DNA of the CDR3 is TGTGCCAGCAGTTTAGGCGACCGCCCTGAAGCTTTCTTT.

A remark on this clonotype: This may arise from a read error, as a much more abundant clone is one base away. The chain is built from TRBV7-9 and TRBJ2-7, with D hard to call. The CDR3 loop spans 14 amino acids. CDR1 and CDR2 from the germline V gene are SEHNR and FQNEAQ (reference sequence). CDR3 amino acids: CASSLLGPYYEQHF. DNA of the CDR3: TGTGCCAGCAGCTTGCTAGGGCCGTACTACGAGCAGCACTTC.